The entry below describes one TCR beta chain. The antigen is undetermined. Investigators reverse transcribed all isolated RNA, so they sequenced expressed TCRB transcripts. The method was immunoSEQ multiplex PCR; TCRdb's version includes in-frame clones alone and lacks a portion of them. The table lists hundreds of thousands of clones, around 14% of them singletons, with more than 0.025% in the top ten. This sample was taken from a study of beta chain features in type 1 diabetes. Whole-study results and caveats: Any HLA effect on TCRB rearrangement was left unresolved by small sub-analyses. A potential PCR bias toward shorter templates would be equal in patient and control samples.

Germline V gene lookup returns CDR1 MNHEY and CDR2 SVGAGI. The CDR3 is made up of 12 amino acids. V shed 6 bases, J shed 13 bases, and the junction held 9 bases outside the gene matches. Each of the CD4+ naive, central memory, regulatory and stem cell-like memory populations was sorted via CD45RO/CCR7/CD25/CD127/CD95/CD27. This receptor was identified in a woman between 35 and 50 years old in good health. V and J are TRBV6-5 and TRBJ2-1, with TRBD1 matching 7 bases. Specimen: naive CD4+ T cells from blood. The CDR3 is CASSPSTGSQFF. The CDR3 nucleotides are TGTGCCAGCAGCCCTTCGACAGGGTCACAGTTCTTC.